Listed here are 13 T cell receptor beta chains from one sample, sequenced in a study of CD8 T cells in Susac syndrome. RNA, at roughly 0.45 to 1 ug, was reverse transcribed with random hexamers. One entry per CDR3 protein, called by TCRdb with MiXCR from the immunoSEQ multiplex PCR reads. The sample lists around 180,000 distinct CDR3 sequences; approximately 95% were seen once. Material: CD8+ T cells from PBMCs. These TCRs come from a human donor with multiple sclerosis.

The rearrangement uses TRBV27 and TRBJ2-5; D not resolved. This CDR3 contains 14 residues. Germline lookup yields CDR1 MNHEY and CDR2 SMNVEV (reference sequence). Trimming stripped 5 bases from V and 0 bases from J, with 10 bases between. The DNA for the CDR3 is TGTGCCAGCAGTCATGATTGGTACCAAGAGACCCAGTACTTC. Its translation: CASSHDWYQETQYF.

The chain couples TRBV4-1 to TRBJ2-1, with 11 bases lining up with TRBD2. The CDR3 sequence is 17 residues long. J gave up 2 bases and V 4 bases, and 7 bases lay outside the gene matches. Germline CDR1 reads MGHRA; CDR2 reads YSYEKL. The CDR3 DNA is TGCGCCAGCAGCCCTCTAATAGCGGGAGGGCCCTACAATGAGCAGTTCTTC. Translation gives CASSPLIAGGPYNEQFF.

J is TRBJ2-7 and V is TRBV27; weak D call: TRBD1 (6 bases). The CDR3 totals 14 residues. Germline V gene sequence: CDR1 MNHEY, CDR2 SMNVEV (reference sequence). Trimming took 4 bases from V and 6 from J, leaving 16 bases between them. CDR3 coding DNA: TGTGCCAGCAGTTCGTCCCCCCAGGGGATCGAGCAGTACTTC. Translated: CASSSSPQGIEQYF.

The genes are TRBV28 and TRBJ2-7, with D hard to call. The CDR3 runs 14 residues. CDR1 and CDR2 from the germline V gene are MDHEN and SYDVKM. V shed 5 bases and J shed 2 bases, with 13 bases lying between them. CDR3 protein: CASSTETYPYEQYF. CDR3 sequence (DNA): TGTGCCAGCAGTACGGAGACTTACCCCTACGAGCAGTACTTC.

The genes are TRBV13 and TRBJ2-1, with D unclear. Germline V CDR1 and CDR2: PRHDT, FYEKMQ (reference sequence). The CDR3 runs to 11 residues. Between the trimmed V and J ends, which lost 5 bases and 9 bases, there was a span of 8 bases. The CDR3 DNA follows: TGTGCCAGCAGCCAGATGGGTGAGCAGTTCTTC. This codes for CASSQMGEQFF.

J is TRBJ2-7 and V is TRBV28, with no clear D. The germline gives CDR1 MDHEN, CDR2 SYDVKM. The CDR3 loop spans 13 amino acids. Trimming removed 6 bases from V and 0 bases from J, with 9 bases in between. The CDR3 loop reads CASRDGSSYEQYF. The CDR3 DNA sequence: TGTGCCAGCAGGGATGGAAGCTCCTACGAGCAGTACTTC.

This rearrangement joins TRBV15 to TRBJ2-1, with D maybe TRBD2 (5 bases). V was cut by 1 base and J by 5 bases, with 6 bases left in between. The CDR3 extends over 13 amino acids. CDR1 is LNHNV and CDR2 is YYDKDF in the germline V gene (reference sequence). The DNA of the CDR3 is TGTGCCACCAGCAGAGCCGGGAACAATGAGCAGTTCTTC. It specifies CATSRAGNNEQFF.

The J gene is TRBJ2-6, the V gene TRBV15, with 7 bases identical to TRBD1. The CDR3 extends over 18 amino acids. Losses at the gene ends were 1 base for V and 0 bases for J; bases not matched to a gene: 6. CDR1 and CDR2 (germline): LNHNV, YYDKDF (reference sequence). The CDR3 nucleotides are TGTGCCACCAGCAGAGCCGGGACAGTTATCTCTGGGGCCAACGTCCTGACTTTC. It is translated as CATSRAGTVISGANVLTF.

This CDR3 is CASIPEAFF. The CDR3, as DNA: TGTGCCAGTATCCCTGAAGCTTTCTTT. The chain employs TRBV19 and TRBJ1-1; no clear D. Germline CDR1 reads LNHDA; CDR2 reads SQIVND (reference sequence). The CDR3 contains 9 residues. The germline V and J ends were trimmed by 7 bases and 6 bases, with 3 bases remaining between them.

In the case of this clonotype: Germline and junction disagree at one end, which may indicate a read error. This chain links TRBV7-7 with TRBJ2-1, with a weak D call TRBD2 (5 bases). The CDR3 is made up of 13 amino acids. The germline CDR1 and CDR2 sequences are SSHAT and FNYEAQ (reference sequence). The CDR3 DNA is TGTGCTAGCAGCTTAGAACTAGGCTATGAGCAGTTCTTC. Translating gives CASSLELGYEQFF.

The V call is TRBV27, the J call TRBJ2-3; D unclear. In germline, CDR1 is MNHEY, CDR2 SMNVEV (reference sequence). The CDR3 extends over 13 amino acids. V lost 2 bases to trimming and J lost 4 bases, with 7 bases between them. CDR3 DNA sequence: TGTGCCAGCAGTTTAGCCAGACCAGATACGCAGTATTTT. Its translation is CASSLARPDTQYF.

The chain uses TRBV27 and TRBJ2-7; possible D gene TRBD2, 5 bases. Germline CDR1 reads MNHEY; CDR2 reads SMNVEV (reference sequence). CDR3 length: 14 residues. The V gene lost 4 bases and the J gene lost 3 bases, with 13 bases spanning the gap. The CDR3 bases are TGTGCCAGCAGTTCAGGCCACGGGGTCTACGAGCAGTACTTC. It encodes CASSSGHGVYEQYF.

The rearrangement links TRBV29-1 to TRBJ1-5, with 7 bases that match TRBD1. The CDR3 has 13 residues. The V and J ends lost 6 bases and 6 bases, in that order; junction bases with no gene match: 8. CDR1 is SQVTM and CDR2 is ANQGSEA in the germline V gene. CDR3 DNA sequence: TGCAGCGTACGGGACAGTCTTATTCAGCCCCAGCATTTT. It translates to CSVRDSLIQPQHF.